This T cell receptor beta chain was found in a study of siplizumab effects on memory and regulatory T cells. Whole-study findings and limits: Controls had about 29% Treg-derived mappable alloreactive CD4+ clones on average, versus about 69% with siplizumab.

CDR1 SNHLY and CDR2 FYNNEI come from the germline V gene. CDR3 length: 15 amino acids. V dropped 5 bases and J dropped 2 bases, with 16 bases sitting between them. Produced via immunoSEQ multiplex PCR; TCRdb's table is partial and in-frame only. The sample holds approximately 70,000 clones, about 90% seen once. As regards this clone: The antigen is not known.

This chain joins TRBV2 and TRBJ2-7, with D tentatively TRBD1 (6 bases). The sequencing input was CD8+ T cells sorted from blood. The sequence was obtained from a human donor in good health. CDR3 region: CASSSTGTPTYEQYF. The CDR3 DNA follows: TGTGCCAGCAGTTCTACCGGGACACCCACCTACGAGCAGTACTTC. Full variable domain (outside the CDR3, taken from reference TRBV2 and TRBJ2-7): EPEVTQTPSHQVTQMGQEVILRCVPISNHLYFYWYRQILGQKVEFLVSFYNNEISEKSEIFDDQFSVERPDGSNFTLKIRSTKLEDSAMYFCASSSTGTPTYEQYFGPGTRLTVT.